This T cell receptor (beta chain) was found in a study of post-analysis software for immune sequencing data. TCR beta libraries were prepared from cDNA with unique molecular identifiers. TCRdb fed the PCR reads into MiXCR, producing one record per CDR3 protein. This repertoire shows 550,000 to 700,000 distinct CDR3 sequences, about 40% found once; its top ten account for roughly 1.7%. Overall study findings and caveats: The study found TRBV5-6, TRBV5-1 and TRBV20-1 among roughly 5 TRBV segments more frequent in patients than controls.

Germline V gene sequence: CDR1 SGHVS, CDR2 FQNEAQ. This CDR3 contains 13 residues. The count of this clonotype is one. No antigen is known for it. The sequenced sample consisted of blood. The chain couples TRBV7-8 to TRBJ2-5, with D possibly TRBD2 on 5 matching bases. Judging by the DNA end, TRBJ2-7 fits better; the J call may be wrong. This receptor was obtained from a girl between 5 and 17 years old with multiple sclerosis. The CDR3 spells CASSRGRDPEQYF. Written as DNA, the CDR3 is TGTGCCAGCAGCCGCGGACGGGATCCCGAGCAGTACTTC.